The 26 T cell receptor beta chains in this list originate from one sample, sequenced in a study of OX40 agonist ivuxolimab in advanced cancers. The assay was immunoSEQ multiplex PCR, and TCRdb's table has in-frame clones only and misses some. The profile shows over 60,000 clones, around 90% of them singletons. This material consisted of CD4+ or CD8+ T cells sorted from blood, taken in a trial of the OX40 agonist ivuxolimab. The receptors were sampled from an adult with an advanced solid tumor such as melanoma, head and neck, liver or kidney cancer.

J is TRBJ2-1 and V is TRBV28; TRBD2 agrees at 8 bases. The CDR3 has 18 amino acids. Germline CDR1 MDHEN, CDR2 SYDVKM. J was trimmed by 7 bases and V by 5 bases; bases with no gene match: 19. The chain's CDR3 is CASSPFIPFISGKNEQFF. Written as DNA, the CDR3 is TGTGCCAGCAGTCCATTTATTCCATTTATTAGCGGGAAGAATGAGCAGTTCTTC.

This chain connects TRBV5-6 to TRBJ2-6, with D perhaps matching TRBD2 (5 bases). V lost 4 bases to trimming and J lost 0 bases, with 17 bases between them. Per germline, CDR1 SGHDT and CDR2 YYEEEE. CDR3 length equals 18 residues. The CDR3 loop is CASSQSGAPYSGANVLTF. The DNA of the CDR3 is TGTGCCAGCAGCCAGAGCGGAGCACCCTACTCTGGGGCCAACGTCCTGACTTTC.

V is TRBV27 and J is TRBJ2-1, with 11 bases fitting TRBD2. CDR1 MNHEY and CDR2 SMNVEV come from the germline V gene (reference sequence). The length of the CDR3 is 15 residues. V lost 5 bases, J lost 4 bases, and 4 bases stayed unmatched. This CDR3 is CASSPSGRLYNEQFF. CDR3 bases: TGTGCCAGCAGTCCTAGCGGGAGGCTATACAATGAGCAGTTCTTC.

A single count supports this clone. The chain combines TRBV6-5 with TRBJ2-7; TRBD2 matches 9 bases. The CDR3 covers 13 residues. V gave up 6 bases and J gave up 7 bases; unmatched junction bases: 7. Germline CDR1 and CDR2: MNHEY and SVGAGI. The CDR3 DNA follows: TGTGCCAGCAGGACTAGCGGCACCCGGGAGCAGTACTTC. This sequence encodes CASRTSGTREQYF.

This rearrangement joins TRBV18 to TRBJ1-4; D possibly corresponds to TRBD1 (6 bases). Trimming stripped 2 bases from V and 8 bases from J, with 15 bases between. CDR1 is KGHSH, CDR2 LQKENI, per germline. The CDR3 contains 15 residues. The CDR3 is CASSPGAGVGEKLFF. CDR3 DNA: TGTGCCAGCTCACCAGGGGCAGGGGTCGGCGAAAAACTGTTTTTT.

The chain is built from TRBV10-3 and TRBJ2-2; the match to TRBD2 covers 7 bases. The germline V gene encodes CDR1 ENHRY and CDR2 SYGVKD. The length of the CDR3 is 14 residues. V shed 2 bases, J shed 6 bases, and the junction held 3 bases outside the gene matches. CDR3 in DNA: TGTGCCATCAGTGAGCGGGAGGAGGCCGGGGAGCTGTTTTTT. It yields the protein CAISEREEAGELFF.

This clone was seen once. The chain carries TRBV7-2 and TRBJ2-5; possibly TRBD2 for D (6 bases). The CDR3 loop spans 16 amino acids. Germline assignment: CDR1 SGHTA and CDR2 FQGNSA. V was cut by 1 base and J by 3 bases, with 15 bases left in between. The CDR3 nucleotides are TGTGCCAGCAGCTTAGTTGCGGGAAGGGGTAAAGAGACCCAGTACTTC. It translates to CASSLVAGRGKETQYF.

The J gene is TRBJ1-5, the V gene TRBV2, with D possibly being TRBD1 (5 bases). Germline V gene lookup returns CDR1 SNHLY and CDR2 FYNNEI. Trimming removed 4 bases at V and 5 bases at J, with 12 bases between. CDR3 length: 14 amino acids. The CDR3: CASSGGNKDQPQHF. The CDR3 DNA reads TGTGCCAGCAGTGGGGGCAACAAGGATCAGCCCCAGCATTTT.

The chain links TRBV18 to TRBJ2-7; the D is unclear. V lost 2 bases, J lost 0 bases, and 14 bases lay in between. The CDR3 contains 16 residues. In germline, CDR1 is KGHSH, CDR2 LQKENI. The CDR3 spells CASSPTLYTASYEQYF. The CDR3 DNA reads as TGTGCCAGCTCACCAACTTTGTACACTGCCTCCTACGAGCAGTACTTC.

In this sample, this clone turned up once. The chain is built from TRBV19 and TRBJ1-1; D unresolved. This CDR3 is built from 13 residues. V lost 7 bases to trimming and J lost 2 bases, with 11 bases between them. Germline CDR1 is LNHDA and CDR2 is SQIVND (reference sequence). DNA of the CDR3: TGTGCCAGTAAGCAGGCCGTCAACACTGAAGCTTTCTTT. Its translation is CASKQAVNTEAFF.

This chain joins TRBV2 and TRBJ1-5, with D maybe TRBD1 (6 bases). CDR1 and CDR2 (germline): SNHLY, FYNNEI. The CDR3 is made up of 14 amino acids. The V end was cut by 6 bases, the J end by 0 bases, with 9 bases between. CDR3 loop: CASSRTDSNQPQHF. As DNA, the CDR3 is TGTGCCAGCAGCAGGACAGATAGCAATCAGCCCCAGCATTTT.

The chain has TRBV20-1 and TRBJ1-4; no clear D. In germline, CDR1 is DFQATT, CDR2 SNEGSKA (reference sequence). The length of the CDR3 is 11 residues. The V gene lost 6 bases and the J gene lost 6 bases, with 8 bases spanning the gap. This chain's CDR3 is CSAESDEKLFF. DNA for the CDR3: TGCAGTGCGGAGTCGGATGAAAAACTGTTTTTT.

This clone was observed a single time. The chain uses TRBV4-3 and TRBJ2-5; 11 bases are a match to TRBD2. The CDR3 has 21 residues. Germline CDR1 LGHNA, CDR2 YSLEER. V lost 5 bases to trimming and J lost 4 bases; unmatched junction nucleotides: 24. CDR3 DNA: TGCGCCAGCAGCGACAAGGGTTGGCTAGCGGGGGGAAGTTCGTTTCGAGAGACCCAGTACTTC. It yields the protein CASSDKGWLAGGSSFRETQYF.

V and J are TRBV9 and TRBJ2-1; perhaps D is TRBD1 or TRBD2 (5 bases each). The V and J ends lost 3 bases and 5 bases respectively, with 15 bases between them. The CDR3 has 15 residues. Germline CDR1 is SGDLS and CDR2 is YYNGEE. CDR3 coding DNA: TGTGCCAGCAGCGCCCACCCCGGGACGAACAATGAGCAGTTCTTC. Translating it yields CASSAHPGTNNEQFF.

The CDR3 DNA reads TGCGCCAGCAGCCGCAATGGGGGCTACGAGCAGTACTTC. Its protein product is CASSRNGGYEQYF. The chain carries TRBV4-3 and TRBJ2-7; D assignment may be TRBD1 or TRBD2 (5 bases each). Looked up from germline, CDR1 is LGHNA and CDR2 is YSLEER. This CDR3 is 13 amino acids long. V was pared by 4 bases and J by 3 bases, with 10 bases between.

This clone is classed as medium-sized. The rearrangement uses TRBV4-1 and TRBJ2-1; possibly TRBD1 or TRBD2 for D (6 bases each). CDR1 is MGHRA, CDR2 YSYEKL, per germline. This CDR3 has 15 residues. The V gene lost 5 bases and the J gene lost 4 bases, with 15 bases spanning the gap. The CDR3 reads CASSRGENLYNEQFF. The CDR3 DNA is TGCGCCAGCAGCAGGGGGGAAAACCTATACAATGAGCAGTTCTTC.

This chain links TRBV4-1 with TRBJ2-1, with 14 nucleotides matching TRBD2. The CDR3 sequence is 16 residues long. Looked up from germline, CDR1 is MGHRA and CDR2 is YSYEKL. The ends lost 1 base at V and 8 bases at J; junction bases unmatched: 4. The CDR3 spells CASSQAGLAGEYEQFF. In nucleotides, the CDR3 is TGCGCCAGCAGCCAAGCGGGACTAGCGGGGGAGTATGAGCAGTTCTTC.

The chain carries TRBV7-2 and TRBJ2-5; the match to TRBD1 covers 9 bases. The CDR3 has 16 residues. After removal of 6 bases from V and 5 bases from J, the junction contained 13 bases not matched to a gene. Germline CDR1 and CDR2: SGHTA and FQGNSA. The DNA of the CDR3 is TGTGCCAGCAGACGCACCGGGACAGGGATTCAGGAGACCCAGTACTTC. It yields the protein CASRRTGTGIQETQYF.

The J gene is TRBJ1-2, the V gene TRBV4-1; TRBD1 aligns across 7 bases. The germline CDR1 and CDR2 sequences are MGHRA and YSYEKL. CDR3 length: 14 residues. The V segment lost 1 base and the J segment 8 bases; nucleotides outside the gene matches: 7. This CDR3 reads CASSQGEQGIGYTF. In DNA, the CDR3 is TGCGCCAGCAGCCAAGGAGAACAGGGGATCGGCTACACCTTC.

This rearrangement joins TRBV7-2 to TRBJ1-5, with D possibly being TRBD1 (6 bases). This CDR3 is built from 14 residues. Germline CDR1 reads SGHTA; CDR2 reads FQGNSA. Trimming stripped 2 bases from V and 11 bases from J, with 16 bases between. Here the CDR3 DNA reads TGTGCCAGCAGCTTATTTAGGGGACAAGATACCCAGCATTTT. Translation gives CASSLFRGQDTQHF. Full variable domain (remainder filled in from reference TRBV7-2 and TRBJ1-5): GAGVSQSPSNKVTEKGKDVELRCDPISGHTALYWYRQSLGQGLEFLIYFQGNSAPDKSGLPSDRFSAERTGGSVSTLTIQRTQQEDSAVYLCASSLFRGQDTQHFGDGTRLSIL.

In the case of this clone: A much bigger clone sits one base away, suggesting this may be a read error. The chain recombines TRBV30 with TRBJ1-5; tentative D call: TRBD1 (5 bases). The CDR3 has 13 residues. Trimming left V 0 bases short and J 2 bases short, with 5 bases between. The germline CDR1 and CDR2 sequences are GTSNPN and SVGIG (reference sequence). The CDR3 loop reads CAWSVQGNQPQHF. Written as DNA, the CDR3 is TGTGCCTGGAGTGTACAGGGCAATCAGCCCCAGCATTTT.

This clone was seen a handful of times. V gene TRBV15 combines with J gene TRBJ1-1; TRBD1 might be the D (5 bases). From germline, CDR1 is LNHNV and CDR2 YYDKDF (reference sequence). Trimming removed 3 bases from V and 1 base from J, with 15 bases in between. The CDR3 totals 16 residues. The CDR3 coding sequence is TGTGCCACCAGCAGGATATTGGGGCAGGCGAACACTGAAGCTTTCTTT. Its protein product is CATSRILGQANTEAFF.

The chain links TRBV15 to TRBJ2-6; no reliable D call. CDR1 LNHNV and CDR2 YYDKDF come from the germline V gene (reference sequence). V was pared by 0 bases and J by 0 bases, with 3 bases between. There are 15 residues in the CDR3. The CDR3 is CATSRDNSGANVLTF. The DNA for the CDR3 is TGTGCCACCAGCAGAGACAACTCTGGGGCCAACGTCCTGACTTTC. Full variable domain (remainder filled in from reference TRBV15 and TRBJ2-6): DAMVIQNPRYQVTQFGKPVTLSCSQTLNHNVMYWYQQKSSQAPKLLFHYYDKDFNNEADTPDNFQSRRPNTSFCFLDIRSPGLGDTAMYLCATSRDNSGANVLTFGAGSRLTVL.

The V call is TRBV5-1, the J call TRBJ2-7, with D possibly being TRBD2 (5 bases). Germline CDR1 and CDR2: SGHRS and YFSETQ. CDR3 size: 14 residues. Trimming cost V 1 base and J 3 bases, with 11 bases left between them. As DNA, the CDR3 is TGCGCCAGCAGCTTGCAAGGCACTAGCTACGAGCAGTACTTC. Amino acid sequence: CASSLQGTSYEQYF.

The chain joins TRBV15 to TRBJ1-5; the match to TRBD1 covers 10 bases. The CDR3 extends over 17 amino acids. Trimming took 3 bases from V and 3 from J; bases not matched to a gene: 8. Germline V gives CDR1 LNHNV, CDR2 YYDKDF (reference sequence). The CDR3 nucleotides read TGTGCCACCAGCAGGGCCGCCGGGACAGGGGTCAATCAGCCCCAGCATTTT. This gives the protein CATSRAAGTGVNQPQHF.

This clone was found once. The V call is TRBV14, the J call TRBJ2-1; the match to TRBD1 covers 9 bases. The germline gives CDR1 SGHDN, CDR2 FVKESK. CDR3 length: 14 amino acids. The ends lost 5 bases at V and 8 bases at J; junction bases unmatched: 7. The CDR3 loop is CASSMGQGRHEQFF. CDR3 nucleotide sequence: TGTGCCAGCAGCATGGGACAGGGTAGACATGAGCAGTTCTTC.